This T cell receptor beta chain was sequenced in a study of shared clonotypes between healthy human individuals. Overall study results and limits: Against clonotypes common to all four donors, non-shared ones had lower generation probabilities. Among the subsets, naive ones generally showed larger estimated richness than memory ones.

The length of the CDR3 is 13 residues. V was trimmed by 8 bases and J by 5 bases, leaving 15 bases between them. CDR1 SGHVS and CDR2 FNYEAQ come from the germline V gene. About this clone: The antigen is not known.

Caucasian adults residing in Nashville, Tennessee made up all the donors. In the study's own analysis: ImmunoSEQ junction-only sequences lacked quality scores, so their filtering differed. This table comes from immunoSEQ multiplex PCR, and its TCRdb copy is limited to in-frame clones, with some not included. V, J and clone size reflect that table, while D and trimming were determined from the DNA. The sample yields 2 million to 3 million clones, approximately 93% seen once. The sample taken for sequencing was naive CD4+ T cells from PBMCs. Subset denoted: CD45RA+ positively selected. The V call is TRBV7-6, the J call TRBJ2-5; D not certain. This TCR was sampled from a man in his late teens or twenties in good health. Some clones in this sample may be carry-over from other donors' samples. CDR3 amino acids: CASDPFPGETQYF. CDR3 DNA: TGTGCCAGCGACCCCTTTCCCGGGGAGACCCAGTACTTC. Full variable domain (outside the CDR3, taken from reference TRBV7-6 and TRBJ2-5): GAGVSQSPRYKVTKRGQDVALRCDPISGHVSLYWYRQALGQGPEFLTYFNYEAQQDKSGLPNDRFSAERPEGSISTLTIQRTEQRDSAMYRCASDPFPGETQYFGPGTRLLVL.